These 2 T cell receptor beta chains came from one sample sequenced in a study of T-cell reconstitution after alpha-beta-depleted transplantation in children. Construction of the TCRbeta library involved unique molecular identifiers. Using its own MiXCR run on the PCR reads, TCRdb lists one record per CDR3 protein. The sample shows about 540,000 distinct CDR3 sequences, approximately 20% of them seen only once. The sequences come from PBMCs from the stem cell graft donor, collected from the stem cell graft. All receptors derive from a human donor who donated a stem cell graft to a child with acute lymphoblastic leukemia.

This clonotype was seen more than once but under ten times. This chain joins TRBV4-1 and TRBJ1-2, with 9 bases aligning to TRBD1. The CDR3 covers 16 residues. The V gene's germline CDR1 is MGHRA and CDR2 YSYEKL. Unmatched junction bases numbered 11, after V lost 3 bases and J lost 6 bases. The DNA for the CDR3 is TGCGCCAGCAGCCAGACCCCGGGACAGGGAACTGATGGCTACACCTTC. This codes for CASSQTPGQGTDGYTF.

The chain recombines TRBV18 with TRBJ2-3, with a possible D match to TRBD2 (5 bases). The germline V gene has CDR1 KGHSH and CDR2 LQKENI. V was cut by 6 bases and J by 0 bases, with 10 bases left in between. This CDR3 comprises 14 residues. CDR3 amino acids: CASSDFASTDTQYF. In DNA, the CDR3 is TGTGCCAGCTCGGACTTTGCTAGCACAGATACGCAGTATTTT.